What follows describes a single T cell receptor (beta chain). Its specificity is unknown. This CDR3 spans 12 amino acids. Trimming left V 0 bases short and J 8 bases short, with 8 bases between. CDR1 is SGHRS and CDR2 is YFSETQ in the germline V gene. The entry originates in a study of vaccination and CD4 T cells after COVID-19. Looking at the study overall: Each participant was administered two doses of a vaccine, which was either BNT162b2 or mRNA-1273. Stimulation of the cells used overlapping spike peptide pools from SARS-CoV-2 and from the common cold coronaviruses HCoV-NL63, HCoV-OC43 and HCoV-229E. Notes on the study in general: Convalescent patients saw a median about 90% of their reactive clones show up only after vaccination.

Treatment given: approximately nine-day PBMC culture with coronavirus spike peptide pools or control peptides (ViraFEST assay). CD4+ T cells that came from the unexposed donor were collected before the COVID-19 pandemic (2011-2018). ViraFEST used peptide pools to expand antigen-specific T cells before TCR sequencing. CD4+ T cells that had been cultured provided DNA sequenced with the Oncomine TCR Beta short-read assay. DNA came from CD4+ T cells after culture. One entry per CDR3 protein, called by TCRdb with MiXCR from the PCR reads. Among some 10,000 distinct CDR3 sequences listed, 30% to 40% were seen once.

The TCR comes from a human donor in good health. Material for sequencing was CD4+ T cells from blood, cultured in vitro. J is TRBJ1-2 and V is TRBV5-1, with D hard to call. Here the CDR3 DNA reads TGCGCCAGCAGCTTGGACCGCGCCGGCTACACCTTC. Its protein is CASSLDRAGYTF.